The sequence of this TCR beta chain was determined in a study of OX40 agonist ivuxolimab in advanced cancers. On this clone itself: The antigen remains unidentified.

Per germline, CDR1 LNHDA and CDR2 SQIVND (reference sequence). The V segment lost 5 bases and the J segment 7 bases; nucleotides outside the gene matches: 10. This CDR3 is built from 15 residues. Overall study findings and caveats: Determination of antigen specificity was not performed for the expanded peripheral T cells.

This table comes from immunoSEQ multiplex PCR, and its TCRdb copy is limited to in-frame clones, with some not included. Altogether approximately 87,000 clones are present, around 90% being singletons, with the ten largest covering about 0.87%. The receptor comes from an adult with an advanced solid tumor such as melanoma, head and neck, liver or kidney cancer. Sequencing used CD4+ or CD8+ T cells sorted from blood, obtained in a trial of the OX40 agonist ivuxolimab. The chain couples TRBV19 to TRBJ2-1, with 8 positions matching TRBD1. CDR3 amino acids: CASSARTGTGNEQFF. CDR3 coding DNA: TGTGCCAGTAGTGCCCGGACAGGGACGGGGAATGAGCAGTTCTTC.